A selection of T cell receptor beta chains follows, all from one sample in a study of response to subunit inactivated influenza vaccine. MiXCR, applied by TCRdb to the RT-PCR reads, yields one record per CDR3 protein. The sample has about 650,000 distinct CDR3 sequences, around 15% seen once. The specimen was PBMCs from blood, collected around 15 days before vaccination. The receptors here all came from a man aged 50 to 59 who received an inactivated influenza vaccine. Each CDR3 is given without its conserved first and last residue. Fields, in order: V gene, J gene, CDR3 protein.

TRBV12-3/TRBV12-4	TRBJ1-2	ASSFAQTYGCT
TRBV28	TRBJ1-3	ASSLTRGSYDTIY
TRBV3-1	TRBJ2-7	ASSQVDYEQY
TRBV28	TRBJ2-5	ASSQPGQGSKTQY
TRBV6-5	TRBJ2-7	ASSYSLDDIWDLSLY
TRBV10-3	TRBJ2-3	AIRETGLGTDTQY
TRBV12-3/TRBV12-4	TRBJ2-3	ASSPSEGRRTDTQY
TRBV6-5	TRBJ2-7	ATGLAGVEQY
TRBV20-1	TRBJ1-6	SASPPGFHRDSPLH
TRBV14	TRBJ2-3	ASSHWTSGGRDTQY
TRBV20-1	TRBJ2-3	SPGTSGRGDTQY
TRBV28	TRBJ2-5	ASSFVQAGGETQY
TRBV6-1	TRBJ1-1	ASNENRGTEAF
TRBV4-2	TRBJ2-2	ASSKATFNTGELF
TRBV4-3	TRBJ2-2	ASRTIGDTGELF
TRBV5-1	TRBJ2-3	ASSLGSGGPRTDTQY
TRBV30	TRBJ1-1	AWGRPNTEAF
TRBV29-1	TRBJ2-5	SVDLSTGGEETQY
TRBV6-5	TRBJ2-1	ASSYLGTGRNEQF
TRBV10-3	TRBJ1-5	AISESTNQPQH
TRBV20-1	TRBJ1-1	SGRGQPNTEAF
TRBV20-1	TRBJ2-7	SATLYQGYVYEQY
TRBV10-3	TRBJ2-1	AISESGGGHNEQF
TRBV29-1	TRBJ2-5	SVGRTGSETQY
TRBV5-6	TRBJ1-2	ASSFSRYGYT
TRBV6-1	TRBJ2-1	ASSPTGQLSYNEQF
TRBV12-3/TRBV12-4	TRBJ2-1	ASSFIVANEQF
TRBV7-6	TRBJ2-7	ASSSGLAGGPYEQY
TRBV10-3	TRBJ1-5	AISESAGNQPQH
TRBV7-9	TRBJ1-2	ASSPAFEGYYGYT
TRBV11-3	TRBJ2-1	ASSLAGRAPYNEQF
TRBV3-1	TRBJ1-1	ASSHPRTEITEAF
TRBV4-1	TRBJ2-7	ASSQANPYEQY
TRBV20-1	TRBJ1-6	SAREGQPNSPLH
TRBV30	TRBJ1-2	AWSVSGRGYT
TRBV12-3/TRBV12-4	TRBJ2-7	ASSLGTSVLYEQY
TRBV29-1	TRBJ2-3	SVEEGLAGYTDTQY
TRBV6-2/TRBV6-3	TRBJ2-5	ASIFGEDQETQY
TRBV6-6	TRBJ2-5	ASSWKETQY
TRBV6-1	TRBJ2-7	ASTLAGGPAGDEQY
TRBV7-9	TRBJ2-3	ASSLPDTQY
TRBV29-1	TRBJ1-1	SVRLGANTEAF
TRBV20-1	TRBJ2-1	SARDRANDASFYNEQF
TRBV5-1	TRBJ2-2	ASTEAGAGTGELF
TRBV27	TRBJ2-2	ASSPRTGGKFGELF
TRBV28	TRBJ2-4	ASSPRSWIQY
TRBV15	TRBJ2-3	ATSRTGTSEDTQY
TRBV4-2	TRBJ1-6	ASSQSSYGSSPLH
TRBV11-2	TRBJ2-6	ASSLLGAGGFGANVLT
TRBV30	TRBJ1-1	AWTSGTEAF
TRBV27	TRBJ2-2	ASSWGSDTGELF
TRBV24-1	TRBJ2-7	ATSEATGSGYEQY
TRBV7-8	TRBJ2-1	ASSLVRTGLSSYNEQF
TRBV5-1	TRBJ2-1	ASSRERDYNEQF
TRBV7-2	TRBJ2-3	ASSPPPITDTQY
TRBV11-1	TRBJ2-1	ASSQTRWGTASYNEQF